This is a list of T cell receptor beta chains from one sample in a study of CD8 T cells in Susac syndrome. TCRdb reprocessed the immunoSEQ multiplex PCR reads with MiXCR, giving one entry per CDR3 protein. Of 150,000 to 200,000 distinct CDR3 sequences detected, around 93% appear once; the ten largest clones hold approximately 0.16%. The sequenced sample was CD8+ T cells from PBMCs. The receptors were sampled from a human donor with Susac syndrome. Both conserved end residues are part of each CDR3. The order of the fields is D gene, V gene, clone size, J gene, CDR3 DNA, CDR3 protein. The D gene is left open where the match is weak. Clone size, where shown, is once, few, many, or a class for clones that have expanded.

d_call: TRBD2
v_call: TRBV15
clone_size: .
j_call: TRBJ2-1
cdr3_nt: TGTGCCACCAGCAGAGAGCGGGAGTCAGGGAATGAGCAGTTCTTC
cdr3_aa: CATSRERESGNEQFF

d_call: .
v_call: TRBV11-2
clone_size: once
j_call: TRBJ2-3
cdr3_nt: TGTGCCAGCAGCTTAACTGGCCCAGCGGATACGCAGTATTTT
cdr3_aa: CASSLTGPADTQYF

d_call: .
v_call: TRBV20-1
clone_size: .
j_call: TRBJ1-5
cdr3_nt: TGCAGTGCTAGACGACAAATAACGGGGAGCAATCAGCCCCAGCATTTT
cdr3_aa: CSARRQITGSNQPQHF

d_call: TRBD1
v_call: TRBV2
clone_size: .
j_call: TRBJ2-5
cdr3_nt: TGTGCCAGCCGGACAGGGGTAGCTAGCCAAGAGACCCAGTACTTC
cdr3_aa: CASRTGVASQETQYF

d_call: TRBD1
v_call: TRBV12-5
clone_size: .
j_call: TRBJ2-3
cdr3_nt: TGTGCTAGTTCCTCAGGGGGCTACACAGATACGCAGTATTTT
cdr3_aa: CASSSGGYTDTQYF

d_call: .
v_call: TRBV29-1
clone_size: .
j_call: TRBJ2-3
cdr3_nt: TGCAGCGTTGAACCGCTACCTAACACAGATACGCAGTATTTT
cdr3_aa: CSVEPLPNTDTQYF

d_call: .
v_call: TRBV10-3
clone_size: .
j_call: TRBJ2-3
cdr3_nt: TGTGCCATCAGTGCATCCGACGGGACAGATACGCAGTATTTT
cdr3_aa: CAISASDGTDTQYF

d_call: .
v_call: TRBV27
clone_size: .
j_call: TRBJ2-3
cdr3_nt: TGTGCCAGCAGTCCCTTACCCCCAGGAACGCAGTATTTT
cdr3_aa: CASSPLPPGTQYF

d_call: .
v_call: TRBV29-1
clone_size: .
j_call: TRBJ1-5
cdr3_nt: TGCAGCGCAAGGACGGGGGAAGGGGATCAGCCCCAGCATTTT
cdr3_aa: CSARTGEGDQPQHF

d_call: .
v_call: TRBV7-9
clone_size: .
j_call: TRBJ2-7
cdr3_nt: TGTGCCAGCAGTTTTAGTTCCTACGAGCAGTACTTC
cdr3_aa: CASSFSSYEQYF

d_call: .
v_call: TRBV7-2
clone_size: .
j_call: TRBJ1-2
cdr3_nt: TGTGCCAGCAGCTTAGCGCCAGAACTCTATGGCTACACCTTC
cdr3_aa: CASSLAPELYGYTF

d_call: TRBD2
v_call: TRBV20-1
clone_size: .
j_call: TRBJ2-1
cdr3_nt: TGCAGTGTTACTAGCGGGACGGTCAATGAGCAGTTCTTC
cdr3_aa: CSVTSGTVNEQFF

d_call: .
v_call: TRBV7-2
clone_size: .
j_call: TRBJ2-1
cdr3_nt: TGTGCCAGCACCGGGAACGGACCTTCGCAGTTCTTC
cdr3_aa: CASTGNGPSQFF

d_call: .
v_call: TRBV4-1
clone_size: .
j_call: TRBJ1-1
cdr3_nt: TGCGCCAGCAGCCAAGATGAATTTGTGGTGAACACTGAAGCTTTCTTT
cdr3_aa: CASSQDEFVVNTEAFF

d_call: .
v_call: TRBV6-4
clone_size: .
j_call: TRBJ2-2
cdr3_nt: TGTGCCAGCATTACTCCGGGGGAAGATAACACCGGGGAGCTGTTTTTT
cdr3_aa: CASITPGEDNTGELFF

d_call: TRBD1
v_call: TRBV9
clone_size: .
j_call: TRBJ2-7
cdr3_nt: TGTGCCAGCAGCGTTGACCAAGGACAGGGGTACGAGCAGTACTTC
cdr3_aa: CASSVDQGQGYEQYF

d_call: TRBD2
v_call: TRBV13
clone_size: .
j_call: TRBJ2-1
cdr3_nt: TGTGCCAGCAGATATAAACTAGCGGGGGGACATGAGCAGTTCTTC
cdr3_aa: CASRYKLAGGHEQFF

d_call: .
v_call: TRBV5-4
clone_size: .
j_call: TRBJ1-1
cdr3_nt: TGTGCCAGCAGCGCCCGGGACGGCGCTTGGAACACTGAAGCTTTCTTT
cdr3_aa: CASSARDGAWNTEAFF

d_call: .
v_call: TRBV12-3/TRBV12-4
clone_size: .
j_call: TRBJ2-6
cdr3_nt: TGTGCCAGCAGTCATGGGACCTTCTTCTCTGGGGCCAACGTCCTGACTTTC
cdr3_aa: CASSHGTFFSGANVLTF

d_call: .
v_call: TRBV11-2
clone_size: .
j_call: TRBJ1-1
cdr3_nt: TGTGCCAGCAGCTTTTATAACACTGAAGCTTTCTTT
cdr3_aa: CASSFYNTEAFF

d_call: .
v_call: TRBV3-1
clone_size: .
j_call: TRBJ1-1
cdr3_nt: TGTGCCAGCAGCCAAGATTTATGGGGTGAGGAGTTGGCTGAAGCTTTCTTT
cdr3_aa: CASSQDLWGEELAEAFF

d_call: .
v_call: TRBV4-1
clone_size: .
j_call: TRBJ1-4
cdr3_nt: TGCGCCACCTCCTCTACGGGACCTATAAATGAAAAACTGTTTTTT
cdr3_aa: CATSSTGPINEKLFF

d_call: .
v_call: TRBV7-8
clone_size: .
j_call: TRBJ2-5
cdr3_nt: TGTGCCAGCAGCGATCCGAGGGAGACCCAGTACTTC
cdr3_aa: CASSDPRETQYF

d_call: .
v_call: TRBV3-1
clone_size: .
j_call: TRBJ2-3
cdr3_nt: TGTGCCAGCAGCCAAGGCCGGGCCCTTCAGGATACGCAGTATTTT
cdr3_aa: CASSQGRALQDTQYF

d_call: .
v_call: TRBV7-9
clone_size: .
j_call: TRBJ2-1
cdr3_nt: TGTGCCAGCACTTTAGTCGGGGTTGAGCAGTTCTTC
cdr3_aa: CASTLVGVEQFF

d_call: TRBD2
v_call: TRBV6-1
clone_size: few
j_call: TRBJ2-3
cdr3_nt: TGTGCCAGCAGGGACGGACTAGCGGCCACAGATACGCAGTATTTT
cdr3_aa: CASRDGLAATDTQYF

d_call: .
v_call: TRBV12-3/TRBV12-4
clone_size: .
j_call: TRBJ2-7
cdr3_nt: TGTGCCAGCAGTTTAGGGGGCCGGGCTGGGTTGTACTTC
cdr3_aa: CASSLGGRAGLYF

d_call: TRBD1
v_call: TRBV9
clone_size: .
j_call: TRBJ1-1
cdr3_nt: TGTGCCAGCAGCCCAGGAGGCAGGGGGAAAACTGAAGCTTTCTTT
cdr3_aa: CASSPGGRGKTEAFF

d_call: TRBD1
v_call: TRBV13
clone_size: once
j_call: TRBJ1-4
cdr3_nt: TGTGCCAGCAGCTTAGGCCAGGGGGCAGGGGAAAAACTGTTTTTT
cdr3_aa: CASSLGQGAGEKLFF

d_call: .
v_call: TRBV6-2/TRBV6-3
clone_size: .
j_call: TRBJ2-1
cdr3_nt: TGTGCCAGCAGTTACCGAGACAGTTACAATGAGCAGTTCTTC
cdr3_aa: CASSYRDSYNEQFF

d_call: .
v_call: TRBV11-2
clone_size: .
j_call: TRBJ2-7
cdr3_nt: TGTGCCAGCAGGCAGGTAGCGGAATCCTACGAGCAGTACTTC
cdr3_aa: CASRQVAESYEQYF

d_call: TRBD1
v_call: TRBV28
clone_size: .
j_call: TRBJ1-2
cdr3_nt: TGTGCCAGCAGTACCTCAGATTTCGGACAGGGGTATGGCTACACCTTC
cdr3_aa: CASSTSDFGQGYGYTF

d_call: .
v_call: TRBV7-8
clone_size: .
j_call: TRBJ1-2
cdr3_nt: TGTGCCAGCAGCATTGGGGGGGGTTCGAGCTATGGCTACACCTTC
cdr3_aa: CASSIGGGSSYGYTF

d_call: .
v_call: TRBV30
clone_size: .
j_call: TRBJ2-7
cdr3_nt: TGTGCCTGGATCTCCCTGGACTCCTACGAGCAGTACTTC
cdr3_aa: CAWISLDSYEQYF

d_call: .
v_call: TRBV13
clone_size: .
j_call: TRBJ2-2
cdr3_nt: TGTGCCAGCAGCTTAACGGGTCTCGAGGGCACCGGGGAGCTGTTTTTT
cdr3_aa: CASSLTGLEGTGELFF

d_call: TRBD1
v_call: TRBV24-1
clone_size: .
j_call: TRBJ2-1
cdr3_nt: TGTGCCACCAGTGGGACAGGCGACTACAATGAGCAGTTCTTC
cdr3_aa: CATSGTGDYNEQFF

d_call: .
v_call: TRBV7-8
clone_size: .
j_call: TRBJ1-1
cdr3_nt: TGTGCCAGCAGCAAAGGGGGAGGTCGGACTGAAGCTTTCTTT
cdr3_aa: CASSKGGGRTEAFF

d_call: TRBD1
v_call: TRBV5-4
clone_size: .
j_call: TRBJ1-3
cdr3_nt: TGTGCCAGCAGCTTGGCGGGGACAGATGGAAACACCATATATTTT
cdr3_aa: CASSLAGTDGNTIYF

d_call: .
v_call: TRBV6-2/TRBV6-3
clone_size: .
j_call: TRBJ1-5
cdr3_nt: TGTGCCAGCAGTTACCCCAACAATCAGCCCCAGCATTTT
cdr3_aa: CASSYPNNQPQHF

d_call: .
v_call: TRBV24-1
clone_size: .
j_call: TRBJ1-5
cdr3_nt: TGTGCCACCAGTGACCCCGCATTAGGCAATCAGCCCCAGCATTTT
cdr3_aa: CATSDPALGNQPQHF

d_call: .
v_call: TRBV20-1
clone_size: .
j_call: TRBJ2-7
cdr3_nt: TGCAGTGCAGGCGGGGATCCGACCCCCTACGAGCAGTACTTC
cdr3_aa: CSAGGDPTPYEQYF

d_call: .
v_call: TRBV5-6
clone_size: once
j_call: TRBJ2-3
cdr3_nt: TGTGCCAGCAGCGGCGGATCTCACACAGATACGCAGTATTTT
cdr3_aa: CASSGGSHTDTQYF

d_call: TRBD2
v_call: TRBV7-9
clone_size: .
j_call: TRBJ2-7
cdr3_nt: TGTGCCAGCAGCTCCGCTACTAGCGGGGGTGCCGACTCCTACGAGCAGTACTTC
cdr3_aa: CASSSATSGGADSYEQYF

d_call: .
v_call: TRBV11-2
clone_size: .
j_call: TRBJ2-2
cdr3_nt: TGTGCCAGCAGCTTAGAACACAGCCCGAACACCGGGGAGCTGTTTTTT
cdr3_aa: CASSLEHSPNTGELFF

d_call: .
v_call: TRBV29-1
clone_size: .
j_call: TRBJ2-7
cdr3_nt: TGCAGCGTTGGGACGGCCTACGAGCAGTACTTC
cdr3_aa: CSVGTAYEQYF

d_call: TRBD2
v_call: TRBV20-1
clone_size: .
j_call: TRBJ2-7
cdr3_nt: TGCAGTGCTAGAGATCAGCGGGGGTCCTACGAGCAGTACTTC
cdr3_aa: CSARDQRGSYEQYF

d_call: .
v_call: TRBV19
clone_size: .
j_call: TRBJ1-5
cdr3_nt: TGTGCCAGCAACAGGGTTTCGGTCGGAATGGGCAATCAGCCCCAGCATTTT
cdr3_aa: CASNRVSVGMGNQPQHF

d_call: .
v_call: TRBV20-1
clone_size: .
j_call: TRBJ2-1
cdr3_nt: TGCAGTGCTAGAGATAACAGCGGAGATTACAATGAGCAGTTCTTC
cdr3_aa: CSARDNSGDYNEQFF

d_call: TRBD1
v_call: TRBV5-1
clone_size: .
j_call: TRBJ1-1
cdr3_nt: TGCGCCAGCAGCTGGACAGGGGAGAACACTGAAGCTTTCTTT
cdr3_aa: CASSWTGENTEAFF

d_call: TRBD2
v_call: TRBV20-1
clone_size: .
j_call: TRBJ2-3
cdr3_nt: TGCAGCGCTGAAGCGGGAGTAGATACGCAGTATTTT
cdr3_aa: CSAEAGVDTQYF

d_call: TRBD1
v_call: TRBV29-1
clone_size: .
j_call: TRBJ2-7
cdr3_nt: TGCAGCGTTGAAGGTGACAGGGGCTCCTACGAGCAGTACTTC
cdr3_aa: CSVEGDRGSYEQYF

d_call: .
v_call: TRBV6-4
clone_size: .
j_call: TRBJ1-1
cdr3_nt: TGTGCCAGCAGTGAAATTCCAGGGAACACTGAAGCTTTCTTT
cdr3_aa: CASSEIPGNTEAFF

d_call: TRBD2
v_call: TRBV7-9
clone_size: .
j_call: TRBJ2-3
cdr3_nt: TGTGCCAGCAGCTTAGGTACGGGGGGGCTGGAAGATACGCAGTATTTT
cdr3_aa: CASSLGTGGLEDTQYF

d_call: .
v_call: TRBV7-9
clone_size: .
j_call: TRBJ1-1
cdr3_nt: TGTGCCAGCAGCGAGCCGGGACGGCTCACTGAAGCTTTCTTT
cdr3_aa: CASSEPGRLTEAFF

d_call: TRBD1
v_call: TRBV19
clone_size: .
j_call: TRBJ2-7
cdr3_nt: TGTGCCAGTACCCGGGACAGAGAGAACTCCTACGAGCAGTACTTC
cdr3_aa: CASTRDRENSYEQYF

d_call: TRBD1
v_call: TRBV6-5
clone_size: .
j_call: TRBJ2-7
cdr3_nt: TGTGCCAGCAGTCACGACAGGGCCTACGAGCAGTACTTC
cdr3_aa: CASSHDRAYEQYF

d_call: .
v_call: TRBV11-2
clone_size: once
j_call: TRBJ2-1
cdr3_nt: TGTGCCAGCAGCCCCCCGGGCAGGACTGATAACAATGAGCAGTTCTTC
cdr3_aa: CASSPPGRTDNNEQFF

d_call: TRBD1
v_call: TRBV2
clone_size: .
j_call: TRBJ2-5
cdr3_nt: TGTGCCAGCATCCGGGACAGGGGGCCGGAGACCCAGTACTTC
cdr3_aa: CASIRDRGPETQYF

d_call: TRBD2
v_call: TRBV9
clone_size: .
j_call: TRBJ2-1
cdr3_nt: TGTGCCAGCAGCGTAGCAGGGGGGACTAGCGGGGCCAATGAGCAGTTCTTC
cdr3_aa: CASSVAGGTSGANEQFF

d_call: .
v_call: TRBV28
clone_size: .
j_call: TRBJ2-7
cdr3_nt: TGTGCCAGCAGTTCAGGGACCGACAAAACTTCCTACGAGCAGTACTTC
cdr3_aa: CASSSGTDKTSYEQYF